This T cell receptor beta chain was identified during a study of post-analysis software for immune sequencing data. Germline V lookup: CDR1 DFQATT, CDR2 SNEGSKA (reference sequence). V shed 4 bases and J shed 2 bases, with 12 bases lying between them. This CDR3 is 14 amino acids long. General study points: When patients were compared with controls, about five TRBV segments were more frequent, TRBV5-6, TRBV5-1 and TRBV20-1 among them.

Libraries were made from TCR beta cDNA, and they carried unique molecular identifiers. TCRdb re-derived calls from the PCR reads in MiXCR, one entry per CDR3 protein. This table has under 900,000 distinct CDR3 sequences, about 53% appearing once. Details on this clonotype: Its target is unknown.

This clonotype originated in a girl under 18 with multiple sclerosis. Sequenced: blood. The chain employs TRBV20-1 and TRBJ1-5; TRBD1 is a possible D gene (6 bases). The CDR3 bases are TGCAGTGCTAAAGGGGGAGGGGGCAATCAGCCCCAGCATTTT. Translating it yields CSAKGGGGNQPQHF.